This entry concerns a single TCR beta chain. This clone showed up many times. Its antigen is still unknown. It has no much larger one-base neighbor in the sample; base qualities were not kept. In light of the paper, this sample's time point label describes: after neoadjuvant nivolumab, at surgical resection. Patients were newly diagnosed with stage II-IVA oral cavity squamous cell carcinoma and had received no prior systemic or radiation treatment. The cohort was made up of patients with locally advanced, HPV-negative oral cavity squamous cell carcinoma. The samples were drawn from a longitudinal correlative study tied to a single-arm phase II trial testing neoadjuvant nivolumab in oral cavity squamous cell carcinoma. Genomic DNA-based TCRbeta sequencing was performed on subject-matched pre- and post-treatment PBMCs and tumors from three responders and three non-responders. The Maxwell RSC DNA from Tissue kit was used to isolate genomic DNA from tumor tissue.

The data are from a study of neoadjuvant anti-PD-1 for oral cavity cancer (dated by TCRdb to 2020 to 2023). A note on the overall study: Before undergoing curative-intent surgical resection, most patients got three to four biweekly nivolumab doses at 3 mg/kg. Patients who did not progress were given a fourth nivolumab dose at about day 43 and had definitive surgical resection on days 50-56. Responders were defined as patients with complete response, partial response or stable disease by RECIST 1.1; non-responders were defined as patients with progression. The parent correlative cohort included roughly 12 patients, with a roughly 34% response rate.

CDR1 is given as MDHEN and CDR2 as SYDVKM, both from the germline V gene. The CDR3 goes from the cysteine to the phenylalanine over 14 residues. Only the CDR3 part of the read is kept: 42 bases, read in frame from the first base. V gives up 5 bases and J gives up 4 bases, and the segment between their germline ends measures 15 bases. Tumor libraries used mostly 4.8 ug of input genomic DNA for survey sequencing, with two replicates per sample. The immunoSEQ hsTCRbeta kit was used to prepare TCRbeta libraries, following the manufacturer's instructions. Sequencing of the completed libraries took place using an Illumina NovaSeq 6000 S4 flow cell after they had been pooled to 3 nM. As for the authors' bioinformatics: The immunoSEQ Analyzer was used for raw data preprocessing and quality control. The analysis was limited to productive rearrangements, and each clonotype was defined by a unique CDR3 amino acid sequence. Using the R package tcR, the researchers computed the Gini-Simpson index as their estimate of repertoire clonality. Student's t test was used to compare Gini indices, and Pearson correlation was used to assess associations with tumor size change. TCRdb stores this immuneACCESS table with in-frame sequences only. Part of the clones is absent; in the studies checked, under half of the shortfall reflects unresolved V genes, and no reason is known for the rest. For V, J and clone size, that table is used; D and trimming come from the DNA. The sample records about 23,000 clones, 40% to 50% of which are singletons. Of the sample, 30% to 50% falls within the top ten clones.

Study-level results and caveats: Higher pretreatment blood Treg/Th17 ratios correlated with higher pretreatment blood TCRbeta clonality and lower post-treatment tumor TCRbeta clonality. Only three patients per response group were included in the TCR analyses, and the authors called for validation in larger cohorts. Larger post-treatment sizes of preexisting intratumoral clones correlated with greater tumor shrinkage, suggesting expansion of preexisting clones contributed to response.

The material sequenced was tumor tissue, taken after nivolumab (anti-PD-1) treatment. The rearrangement joined TRBV28 to TRBJ2-7; 6 matching bases give a weak D call of TRBD2. This TCR was recovered from a person between 40 and 80 years old with oral cavity squamous cell carcinoma. The DNA sequence is as follows: TGTGCCAGCAGTATACCTGGGGGGAGTTACGAGCAGTACTTC. Translated, it gives CASSIPGGSYEQYF.